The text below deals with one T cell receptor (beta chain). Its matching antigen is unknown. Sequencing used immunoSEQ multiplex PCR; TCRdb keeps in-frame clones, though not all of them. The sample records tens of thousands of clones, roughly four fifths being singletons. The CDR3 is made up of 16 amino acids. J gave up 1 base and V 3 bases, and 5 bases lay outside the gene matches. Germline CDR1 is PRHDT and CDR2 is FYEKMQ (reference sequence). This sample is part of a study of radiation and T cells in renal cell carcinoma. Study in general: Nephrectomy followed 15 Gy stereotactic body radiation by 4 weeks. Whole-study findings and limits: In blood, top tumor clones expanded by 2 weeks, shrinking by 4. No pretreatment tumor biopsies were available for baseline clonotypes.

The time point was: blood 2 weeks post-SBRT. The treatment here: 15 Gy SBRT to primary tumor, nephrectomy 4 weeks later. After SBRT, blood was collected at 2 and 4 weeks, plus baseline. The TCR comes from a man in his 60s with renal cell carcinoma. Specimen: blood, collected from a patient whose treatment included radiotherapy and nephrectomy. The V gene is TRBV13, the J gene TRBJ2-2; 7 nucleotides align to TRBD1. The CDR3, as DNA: TGTGCCAGCAGCTTCCTGGACAGGCGGAACACCGGGGAGCTGTTTTTT. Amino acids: CASSFLDRRNTGELFF.